This T cell receptor beta chain was documented in a study of blood T cell repertoires in COVID-19. Overall study: T cells, B-cell-depleted T cells, or PBMCs provided the cDNA or gDNA that served as material.

Sequenced by immunoSEQ multiplex PCR; TCRdb stores in-frame clones only, minus some. The sample consists of roughly 140,000 clones, roughly 80% of them appearing once. This clone showed up just a few times. Germline lookup yields CDR1 SGHRS and CDR2 YFSETQ. Losses at the gene ends were 4 bases for V and 5 bases for J; bases not matched to a gene: 14. The CDR3 covers 16 residues. The TCR sequence derives from a human donor in a cohort sampled during active COVID-19. The sequenced material came from peripheral blood. The chain has TRBV5-1 and TRBJ2-5; 7 nucleotides align to TRBD1. The CDR3 nucleotides read TGCGCCAGCAGCGTTACCGGGACAGTACCGGGGGAGACCCAGTACTTC. Protein: CASSVTGTVPGETQYF.